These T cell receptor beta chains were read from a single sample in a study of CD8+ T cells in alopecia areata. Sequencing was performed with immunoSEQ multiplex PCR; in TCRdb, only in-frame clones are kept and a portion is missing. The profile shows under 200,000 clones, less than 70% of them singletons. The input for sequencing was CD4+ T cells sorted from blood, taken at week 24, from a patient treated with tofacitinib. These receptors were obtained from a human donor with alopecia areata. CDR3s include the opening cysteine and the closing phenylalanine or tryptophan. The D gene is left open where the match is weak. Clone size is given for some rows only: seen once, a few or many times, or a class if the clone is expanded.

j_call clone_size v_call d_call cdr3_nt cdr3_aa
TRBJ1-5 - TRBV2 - TGTGCCAGCACAGACAGCAATCAGCCCCAGCATTTT CASTDSNQPQHF
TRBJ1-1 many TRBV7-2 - TGTGCCAGCAGCCGCTTGGGCGACAGTCCGGAAGCTTTCTTT CASSRLGDSPEAFF
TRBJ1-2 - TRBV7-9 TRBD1 TGTGCCAGCAGCTCTGGACCGGGACAGGGAAACTATGGCTACACCTTC CASSSGPGQGNYGYTF
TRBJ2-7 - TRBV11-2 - TGTGCCAGCAGCTTGGCGGGGACACTCGTCTACGAGCAGTACTTC CASSLAGTLVYEQYF
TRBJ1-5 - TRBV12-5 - TGTGCTAGTGGTCGGGACACCTACATGAATCAGCCCCAGCATTTT CASGRDTYMNQPQHF
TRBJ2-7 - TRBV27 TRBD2 TGTGCCAGCAACCTGCGGGGGGGCTACGAGCAGTACTTC CASNLRGGYEQYF
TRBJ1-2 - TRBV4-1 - TGCGCCAGCAGCCAAGACATTAACAGTCCTTATGGCTACACCTTC CASSQDINSPYGYTF
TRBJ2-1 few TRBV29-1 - TGCAGCGTTGACCGTGAGCAGTTCTTC CSVDREQFF
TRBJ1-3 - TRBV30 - TGTGCCTGGAGTTGGACGGCGGGAAACACCATATATTTT CAWSWTAGNTIYF
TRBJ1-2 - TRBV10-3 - TGTGCCATCACCGAGGGGCCAGACTATGGCTACACCTTC CAITEGPDYGYTF
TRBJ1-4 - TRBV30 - TGTGCCTGGAGTCAGACAGCACATGAAAAACTGTTTTTT CAWSQTAHEKLFF
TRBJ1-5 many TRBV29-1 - TGCAGCGCTGCCAATGGGCAGAATCAGCCCCAGCATTTT CSAANGQNQPQHF